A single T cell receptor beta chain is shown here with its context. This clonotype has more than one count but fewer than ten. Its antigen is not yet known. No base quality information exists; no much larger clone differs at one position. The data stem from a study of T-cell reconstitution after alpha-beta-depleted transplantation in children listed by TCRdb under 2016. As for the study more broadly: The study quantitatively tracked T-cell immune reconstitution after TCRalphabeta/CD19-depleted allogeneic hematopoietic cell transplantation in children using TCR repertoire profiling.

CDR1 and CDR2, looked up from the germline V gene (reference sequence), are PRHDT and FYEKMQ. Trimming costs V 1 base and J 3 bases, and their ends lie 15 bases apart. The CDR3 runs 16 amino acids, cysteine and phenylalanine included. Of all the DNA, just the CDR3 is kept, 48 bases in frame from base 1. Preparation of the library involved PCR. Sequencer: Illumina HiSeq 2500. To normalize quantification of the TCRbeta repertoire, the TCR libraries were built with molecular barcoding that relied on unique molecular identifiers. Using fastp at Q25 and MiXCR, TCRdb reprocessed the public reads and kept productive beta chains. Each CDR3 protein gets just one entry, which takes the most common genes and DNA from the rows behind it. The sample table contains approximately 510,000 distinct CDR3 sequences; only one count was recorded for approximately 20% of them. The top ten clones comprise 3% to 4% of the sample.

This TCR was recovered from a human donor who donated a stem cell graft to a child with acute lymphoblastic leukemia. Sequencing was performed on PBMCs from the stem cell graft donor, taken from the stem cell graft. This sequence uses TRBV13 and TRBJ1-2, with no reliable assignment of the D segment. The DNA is TGTGCCAGCAGCTTAGCGAGGGCAGGATTTTACTATGGCTACACCTTC. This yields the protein CASSLARAGFYYGYTF.